The T cell receptor beta chain described here comes from a study of blood T cells in healthy people across ages. As for this clonotype: What it binds is unknown.

PCR was performed a second time for about 7 to 11 cycles using a sample-barcoded 5' primer and a J-beta primer mix. TCRdb processed the 5' RACE reads anew with MiXCR; each CDR3 protein has one entry. The table lists about 690,000 distinct CDR3 sequences, approximately 40% of them singletons. Germline CDR1 LGHDT, CDR2 YNNKEL (reference sequence). The CDR3 is 13 amino acids. The J segment lost 5 bases and the V segment lost 7 bases, leaving 7 bases of the junction unmatched. General observations from the study: What prevented conclusive comparison of naive and antigen-experienced cells was that PBMCs were unsorted. The study lacked donor CMV status, which possibly confounded expanded clonotype changes.

The TCR was taken from an older man in good health. The V gene is TRBV3-1, the J gene TRBJ1-2; TRBD1 matches at 7 bases. The sequencing sample was made of blood. In DNA, the CDR3 is TGTGCCAGCACCGACCGGGACAGATATGGCTACACCTTC. Its protein product is CASTDRDRYGYTF.